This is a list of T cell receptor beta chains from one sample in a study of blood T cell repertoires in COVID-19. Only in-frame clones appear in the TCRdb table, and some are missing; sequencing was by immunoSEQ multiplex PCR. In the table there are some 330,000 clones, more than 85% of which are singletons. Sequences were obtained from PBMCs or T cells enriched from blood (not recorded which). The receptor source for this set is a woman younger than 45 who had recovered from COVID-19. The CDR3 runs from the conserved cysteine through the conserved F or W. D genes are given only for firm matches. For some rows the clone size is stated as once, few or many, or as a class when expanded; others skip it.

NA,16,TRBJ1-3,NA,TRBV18,TGTGCCAGCTCACCACCGGGGAGAGGAGGAGGAAACACCATATATTTT,CASSPPGRGGGNTIYF
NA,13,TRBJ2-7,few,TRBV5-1,TGCGCCAGCAGTCCAATCGGTGGCTACGAGCAGTACTTC,CASSPIGGYEQYF
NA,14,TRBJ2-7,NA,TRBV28,TGTGCCAGCACCCCCGGGACTTCTAACTACGAGCAGTACTTC,CASTPGTSNYEQYF
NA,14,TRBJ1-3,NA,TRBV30,TGTGCCTGGAGTGTGGCTCGCTCTGGAAACACCATATATTTT,CAWSVARSGNTIYF
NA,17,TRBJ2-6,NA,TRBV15,TGTGCCACCAGCAGAGATTCGGCGGACTCTGGGGCCAACGTCCTGACTTTC,CATSRDSADSGANVLTF
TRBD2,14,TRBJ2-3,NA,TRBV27,TGTGCCAGCACACTAGCGGGGGCCTCTGGTACGCAGTATTTT,CASTLAGASGTQYF
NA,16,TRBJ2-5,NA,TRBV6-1,TGTGCCAGCAGTGGGCGAAGGTCTGGAGGAAACGGGACCCAGTACTTC,CASSGRRSGGNGTQYF
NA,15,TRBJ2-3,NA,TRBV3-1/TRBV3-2,TGTGCCAGCAGCCAAGACCAGGAGGAAGGAGATACGCAGTATTTT,CASSQDQEEGDTQYF
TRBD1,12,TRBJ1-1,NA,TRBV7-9,TGTGCCAGCAGAAAGCCGGGACAGGAAGCTTTCTTT,CASRKPGQEAFF
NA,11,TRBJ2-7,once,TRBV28,TGTGCCAGCAGAAACAGAAACGAGCAGTACTTC,CASRNRNEQYF
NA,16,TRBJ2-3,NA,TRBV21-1,TGTGCCAGCAGCAAAGGGGCTAGCCCTAGCACAGATACGCAGTATTTT,CASSKGASPSTDTQYF
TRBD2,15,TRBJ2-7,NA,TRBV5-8,TGTGCCAGCAGCCCCGGACTAGCGGGGGCCCCAGAGCAGTACTTC,CASSPGLAGAPEQYF
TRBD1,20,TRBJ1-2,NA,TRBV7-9,TGTGCCAGCAGCATTAGCGGGGTAGGGACAGGGAATTCGGCTAACTATGGCTACACCTTC,CASSISGVGTGNSANYGYTF
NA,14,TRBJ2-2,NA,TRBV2,TGTGCCAGAAGGGGGACCGACTCCCGCGGGGAGCTGTTTTTT,CARRGTDSRGELFF
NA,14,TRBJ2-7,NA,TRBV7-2,TGTGCCAGCAGCACAGGGGGAGGGGTTAGGGAGCAGTACTTC,CASSTGGGVREQYF
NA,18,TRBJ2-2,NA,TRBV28,TGTGCCAGCAGTTCGGGACTCAAACGGGGTTCGAACACCGGGGAGCTGTTTTTT,CASSSGLKRGSNTGELFF
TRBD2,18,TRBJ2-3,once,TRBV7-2,TGTGCCAGCAGCTATCTCGTCGCCGTTCGGGGGGGCGGAGATACGCAGTATTTT,CASSYLVAVRGGGDTQYF
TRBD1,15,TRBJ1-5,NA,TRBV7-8,TGTGCCAGCAGCAGCAACAGGGGGAGCAATCAGCCCCAGCATTTT,CASSSNRGSNQPQHF
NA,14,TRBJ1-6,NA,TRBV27,TGTGCCAGCAGGTGGGACACTGGCTGGGGTCTCCTCCACTTT,CASRWDTGWGLLHF
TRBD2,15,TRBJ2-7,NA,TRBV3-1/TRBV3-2,TGTGCCAGCAGCCAAGGGCTAGCGGGAGCCTACGAGCAGTACTTC,CASSQGLAGAYEQYF
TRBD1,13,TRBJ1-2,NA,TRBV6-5,TGTGCCAGCAGCCGTGGACAGGCCTATGGCTACACCTTC,CASSRGQAYGYTF
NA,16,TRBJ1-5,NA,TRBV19,TGTGCCAGTAGTAGTGGGGGGGCCGGAGGCAATCAGCCCCAGCATTTT,CASSSGGAGGNQPQHF
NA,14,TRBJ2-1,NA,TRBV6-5,TGTGCCAGCAGTCCCCCGGGACTTAACAATGAGCAGTTCTTC,CASSPPGLNNEQFF
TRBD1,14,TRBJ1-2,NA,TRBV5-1,TGCGCCAGCAGCCCCCGGACAGGGGAGAGTGGCTACACCTTC,CASSPRTGESGYTF
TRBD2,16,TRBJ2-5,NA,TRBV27,TGTGCCAGCAGTTTATCCGGGACTAGCGGGAGTGAGACCCAGTACTTC,CASSLSGTSGSETQYF
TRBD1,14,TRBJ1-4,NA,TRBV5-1,TGCGCCAGCAGCTCGGACAGGGCAGGAGAAAAACTGTTTTTT,CASSSDRAGEKLFF
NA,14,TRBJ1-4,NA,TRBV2,TGTGCCAGCAGGGTCAGGGCAACTAATGAAAAACTGTTTTTT,CASRVRATNEKLFF
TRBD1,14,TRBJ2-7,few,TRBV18,TGTGCCAGCTCACCCGGACAGGGCACCTACGAGCAGTACTTC,CASSPGQGTYEQYF
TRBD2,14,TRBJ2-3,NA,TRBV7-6,TGTGCCAGCAGCCCTGGTAGCGGGGTATTGACGCAGTATTTT,CASSPGSGVLTQYF
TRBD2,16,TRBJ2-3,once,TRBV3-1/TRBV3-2,TGTGCCAGCAGTCCTTGGACTAGCGGGGGACCCAGGACGCAGTATTTT,CASSPWTSGGPRTQYF
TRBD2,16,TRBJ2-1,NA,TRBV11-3,TGTGCCAGCAGCCTTGGACTAGCGGGGGATTACAATGAGCAGTTCTTC,CASSLGLAGDYNEQFF
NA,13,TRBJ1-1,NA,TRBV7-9,TGTGCCAGCAGCCCGCCGGACAGCCGTGAAGCTTTCTTT,CASSPPDSREAFF
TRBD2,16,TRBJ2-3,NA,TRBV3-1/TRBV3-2,TGTGCCAGCAGTGCAAGGACTAGCCGCGGCACAGATACGCAGTATTTT,CASSARTSRGTDTQYF
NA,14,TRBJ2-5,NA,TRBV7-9,TGTGCCAGCAGCCCGACAGGGCGGGGAGAGACCCAGTACTTC,CASSPTGRGETQYF
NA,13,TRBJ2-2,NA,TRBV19,TGTGCCAGTAGCACCGAACTCACCGGGGAGCTGTTTTTT,CASSTELTGELFF
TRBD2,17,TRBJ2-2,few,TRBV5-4,TGTGCCAGCAGCTCGGGACTAGCGGGGGGCGGCCCCGGGGAGCTGTTTTTT,CASSSGLAGGGPGELFF
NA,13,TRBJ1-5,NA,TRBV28,TGTGCCAGCAGTTTCTCCAGGGTTCAGCCCCAGCATTTT,CASSFSRVQPQHF
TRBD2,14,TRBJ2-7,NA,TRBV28,TGTGCCAGCAGTTTAGGGACTAGCATCCGCGAGCAGTACTTC,CASSLGTSIREQYF
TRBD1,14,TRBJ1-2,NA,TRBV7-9,TGTGCCAGCAGCGCCGGGACAGGGGTATATGGCTACACCTTC,CASSAGTGVYGYTF
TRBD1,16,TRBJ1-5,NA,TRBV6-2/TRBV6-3,TGTGCCAGCAGTTCTGGACAGGGGGTAAGCAATCAGCCCCAGCATTTT,CASSSGQGVSNQPQHF
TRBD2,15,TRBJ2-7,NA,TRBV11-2,TGTGCCAGCAGCCGACAGGTAGCGGGGGTCTACGAGCAGTACTTC,CASSRQVAGVYEQYF
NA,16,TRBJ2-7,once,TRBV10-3,TGTGCCATCAGTGGTCGGGTTAGGGGCCCGGACTACGAGCAGTACTTC,CAISGRVRGPDYEQYF
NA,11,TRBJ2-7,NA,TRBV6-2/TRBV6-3,TGTGCCAGCAGTTACGGGGCCGAGCAGTACTTC,CASSYGAEQYF
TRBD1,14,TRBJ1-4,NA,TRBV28,TGTGCCAGCAGACCAGACAGGGTTTTTGAAAAACTGTTTTTT,CASRPDRVFEKLFF
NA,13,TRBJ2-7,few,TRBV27,TGTGCCAGCAGTCCAACAGGGTCCTACGAGCAGTACTTC,CASSPTGSYEQYF
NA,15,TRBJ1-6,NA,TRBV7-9,TGTGCCAGCAGCGCCGCGGGGTCCTATAATTCACCCCTCCACTTT,CASSAAGSYNSPLHF
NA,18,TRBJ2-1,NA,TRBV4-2,TGTGCCAGCAGCCAAGATCCCCGGGGGGCGAGCACACGCGATGAGCAGTTCTTC,CASSQDPRGASTRDEQFF
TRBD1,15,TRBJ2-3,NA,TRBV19,TGTGCCAGTAGTACCTACAGGGGAGGCACAGATACGCAGTATTTT,CASSTYRGGTDTQYF
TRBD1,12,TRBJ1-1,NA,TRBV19,TGTGCCAGCGGGACAGGGTTCACTGAAGCTTTCTTT,CASGTGFTEAFF
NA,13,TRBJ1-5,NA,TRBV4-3,TGCGCCAGCAGCCAAGATTCCATTCAGCCCCAGCATTTT,CASSQDSIQPQHF
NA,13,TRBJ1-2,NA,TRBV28,TGTGCCAGCAGTTCCTGGAGCACCTATGGCTACACCTTC,CASSSWSTYGYTF
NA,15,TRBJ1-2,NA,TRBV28,TGTGCCAGCACTGTCGGACTCCCCTCAAACTATGGCTACACCTTC,CASTVGLPSNYGYTF
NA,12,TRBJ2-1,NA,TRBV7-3,TGTGCCAGCAGCTTAAAACGGGGTGAGCAGTTCTTC,CASSLKRGEQFF